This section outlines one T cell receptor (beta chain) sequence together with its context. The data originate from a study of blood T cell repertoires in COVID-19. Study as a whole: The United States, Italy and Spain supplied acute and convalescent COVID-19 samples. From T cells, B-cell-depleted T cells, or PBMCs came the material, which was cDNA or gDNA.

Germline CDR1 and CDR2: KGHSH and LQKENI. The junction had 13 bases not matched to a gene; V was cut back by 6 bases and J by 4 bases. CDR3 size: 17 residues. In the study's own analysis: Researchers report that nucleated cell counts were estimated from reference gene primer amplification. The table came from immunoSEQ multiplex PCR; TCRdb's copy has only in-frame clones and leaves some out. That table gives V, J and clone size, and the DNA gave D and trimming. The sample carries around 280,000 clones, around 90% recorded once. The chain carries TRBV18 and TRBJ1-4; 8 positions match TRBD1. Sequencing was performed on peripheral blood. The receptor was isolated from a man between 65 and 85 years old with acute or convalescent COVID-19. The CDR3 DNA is TGTGCCAGCTCCCTCGACCGGACAGGGTTGAGTAATGAAAAACTGTTTTTT. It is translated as CASSLDRTGLSNEKLFF.